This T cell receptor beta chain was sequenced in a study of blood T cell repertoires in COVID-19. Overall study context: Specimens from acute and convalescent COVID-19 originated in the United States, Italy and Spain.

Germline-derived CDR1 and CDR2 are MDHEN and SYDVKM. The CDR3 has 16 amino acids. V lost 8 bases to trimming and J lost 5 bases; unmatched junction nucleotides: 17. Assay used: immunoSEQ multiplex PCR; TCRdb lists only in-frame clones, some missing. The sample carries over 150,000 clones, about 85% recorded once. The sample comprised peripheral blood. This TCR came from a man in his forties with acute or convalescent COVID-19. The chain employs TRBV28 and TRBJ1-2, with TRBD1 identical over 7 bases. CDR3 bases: TGTGCCAGCGTCACGCCTGGGGCAGGGGGTACTTATGGCTACACCTTC. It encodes CASVTPGAGGTYGYTF.